This T cell receptor (beta chain) was obtained from a study of cytomegalovirus exposure and HLA in healthy donors. Findings of the study overall: Researchers counted 150 to 200 TCR beta chains as cytomegalovirus-associated. The tendency of first-cohort TCR clusters to co-occur in the roughly 130 validation repertoires was the finding of a later analysis.

The germline V gene encodes CDR1 SGHRS and CDR2 YFSETQ. Trimming removed 4 bases at V and 8 bases at J, with 15 bases between. The CDR3 contains 14 residues. Remarks on this clone: Antigen unknown.

Method: immunoSEQ multiplex PCR; TCRdb's copy keeps in-frame clones and lacks some. Among some 130,000 clones listed, approximately 84% were seen once. The donors belonged to the 120-subject validation cohort, separate from the roughly 720-subject first cohort. Sequenced material: PBMCs. J is TRBJ1-4 and V is TRBV5-1; tentative D call: TRBD1 (5 bases). This TCR came from a woman in her thirties in good health and CMV-seronegative. This chain's CDR3 is CASSPRGGGEKLFF. In DNA form, the CDR3 reads TGCGCCAGCAGCCCCCGGGGGGGTGGCGAAAAACTGTTTTTT.